These 10 T cell receptor beta chains were all obtained from the same sample, sequenced in a study of T-cell reconstitution after alpha-beta-depleted transplantation in children. Unique molecular identifiers tagged the TCRbeta library. TCRdb recomputed calls from the PCR reads with MiXCR, one row per CDR3 protein. Among about 690,000 distinct CDR3 sequences listed, around 17% were seen once. The specimen comprised PBMCs from the stem cell graft donor, sampled from the stem cell graft. Receptors were obtained from a human donor who donated a stem cell graft to a child with acute myeloid leukemia.

The chain combines TRBV27 with TRBJ1-6; 7 bases map to TRBD1. Germline V gene sequence: CDR1 MNHEY, CDR2 SMNVEV (reference sequence). V shed 2 bases and J 7 bases; nucleotides not matched to a gene: 11. The CDR3 loop spans 17 amino acids. Here the CDR3 DNA reads TGTGCCAGCAGTTTAAGGGGGGCAGGGGGTTGGAATTCACCCCTCCACTTT. Translating it yields CASSLRGAGGWNSPLHF.

Only a few counts were recorded for this clonotype. The chain carries TRBV7-9 and TRBJ1-5, with a tentative D call TRBD1 (6 bases). V was clipped by 5 bases and J by 5 bases, with 13 bases between them. The CDR3 consists of 14 residues. Per germline, CDR1 SEHNR and CDR2 FQNEAQ (reference sequence). CDR3 DNA sequence: TGTGCCAGCAGCGAACAGGGTTCGGATCAGCCCCAGCATTTT. This sequence encodes CASSEQGSDQPQHF. Based on the CDR3 plus reference TRBV7-9 and TRBJ1-5, the full variable domain is DTGVSQNPRHKITKRGQNVTFRCDPISEHNRLYWYRQTLGQGPEFLTYFQNEAQLEKSRLLSDRFSAERPKGSFSTLEIQRTEQGDSAMYLCASSEQGSDQPQHFGDGTRLSIL.

Details on this clonotype: A much larger clone differs from this one at a single base, so this may be a read error. This rearrangement joins TRBV11-2 to TRBJ2-3; 7 bases agree with TRBD1. Judging by the DNA end, TRBJ1-5 fits better; the J call may be wrong. Germline V CDR1 and CDR2: SGHAT, FQNNGV. This CDR3 has 12 residues. The CDR3 loop reads CASSDGTDTQHF. The DNA for the CDR3 is TGTGCCAGCAGCGATGGGACAGATACGCAGCATTTT.

This clonotype was recorded only once. The chain carries TRBV7-9 and TRBJ1-1, with D unclear. V shed 5 bases and J shed 0 bases, with 16 bases lying between them. Germline loops: CDR1 SEHNR, CDR2 FQNEAQ (reference sequence). This CDR3 has 16 amino acids. DNA for the CDR3: TGTGCCAGCAGCCGGAGGGTCGGCAGTATGAACACTGAAGCTTTCTTT. The encoded protein is CASSRRVGSMNTEAFF.

There are many counts of this clonotype. This chain uses TRBV10-2 with TRBJ1-1, with 8 bases matching TRBD1. This CDR3 is 14 amino acids long. The V gene's germline CDR1 is WSHSY and CDR2 SAAADI. V lost 6 bases and J lost 0; bases outside the gene matches: 3. CDR3 in amino acids: CASRLDRVNTEAFF. The CDR3 nucleotides are TGCGCCAGCAGGCTGGACAGGGTGAACACTGAAGCTTTCTTT.

The chain joins TRBV12-3 or TRBV12-4 to TRBJ2-7; TRBD1 might be the D (6 bases). Trimming stripped 4 bases from V and 7 bases from J, with 17 bases between. The CDR3 is made up of 14 amino acids. CDR3 in DNA: TGTGCCAGCAGTTCCAACCGGGACACCGAGGAGCAGTACTTC. It codes for CASSSNRDTEEQYF.

Ten or more counts support this clonotype. The chain joins TRBV7-2 to TRBJ1-2; 7 bases align to TRBD1. With V trimmed by 7 bases and J by 5 bases, 10 bases remained unmatched. The CDR3 totals 14 residues. Germline CDR1 is SGHTA and CDR2 is FQGNSA. This chain's CDR3 is CASTISTGVYGYTF. The CDR3 nucleotides read TGTGCCAGCACCATCTCTACAGGGGTTTATGGCTACACCTTC. The full variable domain, rest sourced from reference TRBV7-2 and TRBJ1-2, is GAGVSQSPSNKVTEKGKDVELRCDPISGHTALYWYRQSLGQGLEFLIYFQGNSAPDKSGLPSDRFSAERTGGSVSTLTIQRTQQEDSAVYLCASTISTGVYGYTFGSGTRLTVV.

This clonotype was counted between two and nine times. This sequence joins TRBV7-2 and TRBJ2-7; D is unresolved. Germline V CDR1 and CDR2: SGHTA, FQGNSA. The CDR3 spans 15 residues. Trimming pared 0 bases from V and 0 bases from J, leaving 9 bases between. DNA of the CDR3: TGTGCCAGCAGCTTAGCTCCAGCAGACTCCTACGAGCAGTACTTC. Protein sequence: CASSLAPADSYEQYF.

The gene calls are TRBV7-2 and TRBJ2-5, with a possible D match to TRBD1 (5 bases). CDR3 size: 14 residues. Trimming pared 1 base from V and 5 bases from J, leaving 11 bases between. CDR1 is SGHTA, CDR2 FQGNSA, per germline. The CDR3 spells CASSLGAGWETQYF. The CDR3 DNA sequence: TGTGCCAGCAGCTTAGGAGCAGGGTGGGAGACCCAGTACTTC.

This chain uses TRBV6-1 with TRBJ1-2; D gene uncertain. Germline CDR1 is MNHNS and CDR2 is SASEGT. V was trimmed by 2 bases and J by 3 bases, leaving 7 bases between them. This CDR3 region has 13 residues. CDR3 protein: CASSERDDYGYTF. The CDR3 DNA reads as TGTGCCAGCAGTGAACGGGATGACTATGGCTACACCTTC.